This TCR beta chain was captured by sequencing in a study of T cells in Graves' hyperthyroidism and ophthalmopathy. Every diagnosis used clinical symptoms, serum thyroxine and TRAb, thyroid ultrasound and orbital computed tomography. The source of the PBMCs was over 8.5 ml of fresh peripheral blood. The CDR3 is made up of 12 amino acids. Germline V gene data show CDR1 as LGHDT and CDR2 as YNNKEL (reference sequence). Trimming cost V 5 bases and J 7 bases, with 11 bases left between them. Amplified TCR beta CDR3 regions derived from RNA transcripts. TCR CDR3 regions were first amplified by RT-PCR with HTBI primers. One entry per CDR3 protein, called by TCRdb with MiXCR from the multiplex PCR reads. The table includes 450,000 to 600,000 distinct CDR3 sequences, about 20% detected once. This clonotype occurred many times.

The chain has TRBV3-1 and TRBJ1-1; D gene ambiguous. Source material: blood. This receptor was taken from a man aged 35-49 years with Graves' ophthalmopathy. The CDR3 spells CASSVHGLEAFF. As DNA, the CDR3 is TGTGCCAGCAGCGTTCACGGTCTTGAAGCTTTCTTT. The variable domain in full, with the rest retrieved from reference TRBV3-1 and TRBJ1-1, is DTAVSQTPKYLVTQMGNDKSIKCEQNLGHDTMYWYKQDSKKFLKIMFSYNNKELIINETVPNRFSPKSPDKAHLNLHINSLELGDSAVYFCASSVHGLEAFFGQGTRLTVV.